The 9 T cell receptor beta chains in this list originate from one sample, sequenced in a study of shared clonotypes between healthy human individuals. Clones were read by immunoSEQ multiplex PCR, and TCRdb kept only the in-frame ones, dropping some. Of 2.5 million or so clones listed, 85% to 95% are singletons. The sequencing input was naive CD4+ T cells sorted from blood. Indicated subset: CD45RA+ positively selected. The receptors originated from a man younger than 35 in good health.

V gene TRBV5-4 combines with J gene TRBJ2-1; 8 bases map to TRBD2. The CDR3 has 18 amino acids. Germline trimming cut 4 bases from V and 1 base from J; bases unmatched to any gene: 13. Germline CDR1 is SGHNT and CDR2 is YYREEE (reference sequence). The CDR3 here is CASSRRTAPSGSYNEQFF. As DNA, the CDR3 is TGTGCCAGCAGCCGTAGGACAGCGCCTAGCGGGTCCTACAATGAGCAGTTCTTC.

The chain is built from TRBV2 and TRBJ2-1; TRBD1 matches at 8 bases. The CDR3 is 16 residues long. Unmatched junction bases numbered 7, after V lost 2 bases and J lost 4 bases. The germline V gene has CDR1 SNHLY and CDR2 FYNNEI. The CDR3 loop reads CASSETRTGLYNEQFF. CDR3 sequence (DNA): TGTGCCAGCAGTGAAACCCGGACAGGGCTATACAATGAGCAGTTCTTC.

This chain joins TRBV10-2 and TRBJ1-1; D is uncertain. The CDR3 sequence is 14 residues long. Germline V gene data show CDR1 as WSHSY and CDR2 as SAAADI. Trimming pared 6 bases from V and 12 bases from J, leaving 23 bases between. CDR3 bases: TGCGCCAGCAGGGCCAGCGCCCCCGCCGTTAGAACTTTCTTT. Translating gives CASRASAPAVRTFF.

The chain joins TRBV20-1 to TRBJ2-4; D is undetermined. The CDR3 has 10 amino acids. Germline V gives CDR1 DFQATT, CDR2 SNEGSKA (reference sequence). V shed 6 bases and J shed 8 bases, with 8 bases lying between them. The CDR3 nucleotides read TGCAGTGCGGTCCGCGACATTCAGTACTTC. Its translation is CSAVRDIQYF.

The chain couples TRBV6-5 to TRBJ2-7, with D perhaps given as TRBD1 or TRBD2 (7 bases each). Germline lookup yields CDR1 MNHEY and CDR2 SVGAGI. The CDR3 spans 15 residues. The ends were cut back, 0 bases at V and 7 bases at J, with 16 bases in the middle. As DNA, the CDR3 is TGTGCCAGCAGTTACTCCCAGGGGGGGGCATGGGAGCAGTACTTC. Its protein product is CASSYSQGGAWEQYF.

The chain is built from TRBV19 and TRBJ1-2; D is perhaps TRBD1 (6 bases). V was clipped by 7 bases and J by 4 bases, with 28 bases between them. The germline CDR1 and CDR2 sequences are LNHDA and SQIVND (reference sequence). This CDR3 region has 18 residues. CDR3 protein: CASTDLEGGRSVGYGYTF. As DNA, the CDR3 is TGTGCCAGTACCGACCTCGAGGGGGGACGAAGTGTGGGCTATGGCTACACCTTC. The full variable domain, with the rest looked up from reference TRBV19 and TRBJ1-2, is DGGITQSPKYLFRKEGQNVTLSCEQNLNHDAMYWYRQDPGQGLRLIYYSQIVNDFQKGDIAEGYSVSREKKESFPLTVTSAQKNPTAFYLCASTDLEGGRSVGYGYTFGSGTRLTVV.

This chain connects TRBV19 to TRBJ1-1; TRBD1 might be the D (5 bases). Germline V gene data show CDR1 as LNHDA and CDR2 as SQIVND (reference sequence). Trimming left V 3 bases short and J 1 base short, with 18 bases between. This CDR3 is built from 17 residues. The CDR3 sequence is CASSIFRFVTANTEAFF. DNA of the CDR3: TGTGCCAGTAGTATCTTTAGGTTTGTGACAGCGAACACTGAAGCTTTCTTT.

V usage is TRBV12-2 and J usage is TRBJ2-3. TRBV12-2 is termed a pseudogene. This CDR3 is 15 amino acids long. The CDR3 nucleotides are TGTGCAAGTCGCTTAGTCGGGCAGCACACAGATACGCAGTATTTT. Its protein product is CASRLVGQHTDTQYF.

V and J are TRBV2 and TRBJ2-5; TRBD2 might be the D (7 bases). The V end lost 6 bases, the J end lost 4 bases, and 24 bases lay between the germline ends. Germline CDR1 and CDR2: SNHLY and FYNNEI. CDR3 length: 17 residues. CDR3: CASSSGGLGRVGETQYF. The DNA of the CDR3 is TGTGCCAGCAGCTCCGGGGGGCTGGGGAGGGTAGGAGAGACCCAGTACTTC. Full variable domain (remainder filled in from reference TRBV2 and TRBJ2-5): EPEVTQTPSHQVTQMGQEVILRCVPISNHLYFYWYRQILGQKVEFLVSFYNNEISEKSEIFDDQFSVERPDGSNFTLKIRSTKLEDSAMYFCASSSGGLGRVGETQYFGPGTRLLVL.